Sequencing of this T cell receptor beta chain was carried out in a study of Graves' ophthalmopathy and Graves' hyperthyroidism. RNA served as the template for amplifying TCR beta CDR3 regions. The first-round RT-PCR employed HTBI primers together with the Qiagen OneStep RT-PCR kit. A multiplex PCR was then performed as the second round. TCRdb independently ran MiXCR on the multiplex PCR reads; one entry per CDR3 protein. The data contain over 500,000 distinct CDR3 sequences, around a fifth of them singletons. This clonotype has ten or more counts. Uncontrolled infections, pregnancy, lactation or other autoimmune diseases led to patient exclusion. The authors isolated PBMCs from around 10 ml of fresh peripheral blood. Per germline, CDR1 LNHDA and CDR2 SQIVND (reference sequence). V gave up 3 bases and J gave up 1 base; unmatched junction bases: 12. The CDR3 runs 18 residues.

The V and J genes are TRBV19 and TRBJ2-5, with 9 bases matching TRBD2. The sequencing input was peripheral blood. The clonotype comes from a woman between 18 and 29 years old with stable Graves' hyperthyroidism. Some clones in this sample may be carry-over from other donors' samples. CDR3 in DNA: TGTGCCAGTAGTATCAGTCGGCTAGCGGGACTAACCCAAGAGACCCAGTACTTC. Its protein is CASSISRLAGLTQETQYF. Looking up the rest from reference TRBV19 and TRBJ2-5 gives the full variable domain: DGGITQSPKYLFRKEGQNVTLSCEQNLNHDAMYWYRQDPGQGLRLIYYSQIVNDFQKGDIAEGYSVSREKKESFPLTVTSAQKNPTAFYLCASSISRLAGLTQETQYFGPGTRLLVL.